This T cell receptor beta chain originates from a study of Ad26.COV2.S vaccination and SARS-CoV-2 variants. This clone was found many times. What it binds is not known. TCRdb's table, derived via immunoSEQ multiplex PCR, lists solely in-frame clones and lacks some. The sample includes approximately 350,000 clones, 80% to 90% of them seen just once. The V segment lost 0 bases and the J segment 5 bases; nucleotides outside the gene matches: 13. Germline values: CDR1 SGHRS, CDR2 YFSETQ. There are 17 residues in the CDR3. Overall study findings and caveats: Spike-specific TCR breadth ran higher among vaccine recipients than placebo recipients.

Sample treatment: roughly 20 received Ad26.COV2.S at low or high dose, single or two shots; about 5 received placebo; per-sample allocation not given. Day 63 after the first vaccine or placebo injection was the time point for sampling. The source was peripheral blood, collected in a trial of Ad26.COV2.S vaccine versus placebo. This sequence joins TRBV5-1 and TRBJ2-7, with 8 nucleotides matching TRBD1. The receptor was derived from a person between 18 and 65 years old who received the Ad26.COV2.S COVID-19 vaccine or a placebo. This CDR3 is CASSLESLGGQGNEQYF. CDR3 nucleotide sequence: TGCGCCAGCAGCTTGGAGTCCCTTGGCGGACAGGGTAACGAGCAGTACTTC.